This TCR beta chain originates from a study of cytomegalovirus exposure and HLA in healthy donors (dated 2017 in TCRdb). Regarding the research as a whole: An earlier analysis of a few hundred of the donors reported 250 to 350 Gb of sequence data and some 110 million unique TCR beta sequences obtained from 180 million or so T cells. To predict cytomegalovirus infection status, the study brought together high-throughput TCR immunosequencing, statistical association of individual TCRs with disease status, and machine learning. Donor age, sex, ethnicity and CMV serostatus were compiled together with the repertoire data. Typing coverage differed by locus: A, B, C, DRB1 and DQB1 were typed in roughly 620-640 donors, DQA1 in roughly 510, DPA1 in some 570, and DPB1 in roughly 470. A later genetic analysis took genome-wide SNP genotypes for about 55% of the roughly 670 donors and used that subset as a discovery cohort. A later analysis re-examined previously published TCR beta repertoires from just over 650 donors and added high-resolution HLA genotyping to investigate patterns of TCR occurrence. Every repertoire in the discovery cohort had been generated on one and the same sequencing platform. In an earlier analysis of more than 550 of the donors, high-throughput TCR beta sequencing was used to judge whether each TCR beta V gene segment behaved as functional or pseudogenic. Among the roughly 400 genotyped donors, around 79% belonged to the genetic ancestry cluster associated with self-reported Caucasian donors. An early release covering roughly 640 HLA-typed donors comprised around 300 gigabases of sequencing data and around 86 million unique TCR sequences. Five DR-DQ haplotypes were handled as single units for association and clustering, since linkage in the cohort was strong. Across around 400 genotyped donors of the cohort, an average of approximately 200,000 unique TCR beta nucleotide sequences per donor were sequenced, and about a sixth of those sequences were non-productive. Along with the approximately 600-subject first cohort, a separate validation cohort of over 90 different subjects was used. In the later analysis, no new phenotypic data were used to find candidate immune exposures; instead, reliance was placed on TCR beta sequences and their occurrence across donors. HLA typing included class I and class II loci at four-digit resolution. The study aimed to test whether cataloging public T cell receptors could reveal signatures of past pathogen exposure. The study used immunosequencing to profile the T cell repertoires of 600 to 850 subjects and linked those repertoires to cytomegalovirus serostatus.

Points on this clone: Its antigen specificity is not known. The record has no base qualities; no much larger clone is one base away.

The library was produced with the immunoSEQ multiplex PCR assay. For the multiplex PCR, a mixture combining 60 forward primers for TCR Vbeta segments and 13 reverse primers for TCR Jbeta segments was used. The CDR3 region of rearranged TCR beta genes was amplified from genomic DNA with a multiplex PCR assay. The amplified TCR beta libraries were sequenced on the Illumina HiSeq System as 87-base-pair reads. Concerning the study's data processing: A later analysis counted some 80 million unique TCR beta chains across the 666 repertoires, and around 12 million of these chains were shared by at least two donors. Raw reads were error-corrected and collapsed into unique sequences by a nearest-neighbor algorithm in which closely related sequences were merged to remove PCR and sequencing errors. CDR3 sequences were aligned to IMGT reference sequences to assign V, D and J gene segments. For a sequence to be retained, a match of at least six nucleotides was required to both a V gene segment and a J gene segment. A rearrangement was called productive if the CDR3 had no stop codons and remained in frame with V and J, and every other rearrangement was called non-productive. Following IMGT convention, CDR3 was defined as the stretch from the second conserved V-encoded cysteine up to the conserved J-encoded phenylalanine. The earlier analysis of 500 to 600 of the donors excluded sequences that lacked an unambiguous match to a single V gene segment. An earlier analysis of several hundred of the donors called V segments functional above 56.7% productive rearrangements and segregating when the between-donor standard deviation exceeded 5%. A statistical classification framework was developed to diagnose cytomegalovirus status using the catalog of TCR beta chain sequences. V and J gene assignment, in a later analysis, came from comparing TCR nucleotide sequences with IMGT/GENE-DB human TR gene sequences. A later analysis assigned CDR3 sequences and most-parsimonious VDJ recombination scenarios with the TCRdist pipeline. A later analysis defined each TCR beta chain by its CDR3 amino acid sequence plus V-gene family, and excluded reads lacking a unique V-gene family. To address suspected cross-contamination and a sequencing artifact, a later analysis removed several hundred highly shared, low-generation-probability nucleotide sequences. A later analysis calculated a clonal expansion index for each public chain from normalized within-repertoire ranks of inferred template counts. Generation probabilities in a later analysis came from a VDJ recombination model fitted to out-of-frame rearrangements, and those results were checked against IGoR. In a later analysis, TCR-TCR, TCR-HLA and TCR-CMV co-occurrence was scored with hypergeometric tests, and a repertoire-size bias correction was applied to TCR pairs. A later analysis estimated false discovery rates by permuting HLA or CMV assignments 20 times. A later analysis grouped co-occurring TCRs with DBSCAN, adding TCRdist sequence similarity when clustering within HLA-allele-positive subsets. Repertoires with fewer than 30,000 or more than 120,000 public chains, plus five repertoires with anomalous nucleotide sharing, were excluded from co-occurrence clustering. Drawn from immuneACCESS, this table holds only the in-frame rearrangements with V and J called that TCRdb kept. Clones are partly lost; checked studies trace under half to an unresolved V gene and leave the rest unexplained. From that table come the V and J calls and clone size; the DNA was used to work out D and trimming. Counted in this sample were under 200,000 clones; approximately 84% of them appeared once. The top ten clones comprise approximately 1.2% of the sample.

The cohort was made up of under 800 healthy bone marrow donors. At the time of sampling, all cohort members were nominally healthy, though unrecorded immune exposures were likely present. The donor tested CMV seropositive and was one of the 289 seropositive cohort members. Every donor gave a peripheral blood sample, and the peripheral blood mononuclear cells from that sample were used for TCR beta sequencing. The Qiagen DNeasy Blood Extraction Kit was used to extract genomic DNA from the blood cell samples. The paper as a whole reports these results and caveats: In both the original and validation cohorts, the classifier was reported to diagnose cytomegalovirus status with high specificity and sensitivity. According to a later genetic analysis, donors in an Asian-associated ancestry cluster had fewer N-insertions in productive TCRs than the approximately 670-donor mean. Compared with equally common non-associated chains, HLA-associated TCR beta chains in a later analysis were more clonally expanded and had lower generation probabilities. The cohort was sequenced for TCR beta chains only, and without alpha or paired-chain data the features that could be detected were limited. Correlated functional status among segregating V segments might be attributable to linkage disequilibrium, but an unknown experimental factor could not be ruled out. In an earlier analysis of around 600 of the donors, most TCR beta V segments were observed in productive rearrangements about 87% or about 30% of the time, broadly matching IMGT annotations. While some public TCRs were present in many individuals, most TCR sequences turned up only very rarely across donors. A further reported finding was that TCR beta sequences accurately predicted the HLA-A and HLA-B alleles for most subjects in the first cohort. The only immune exposure information available for the cohort was CMV serostatus. The earlier analysis of approximately 560 of the donors excluded seventeen rarely observed V segments, including chromosome 9 orphons, because counts were too low. When HLA alleles, especially DR and DQ, strongly co-occurred, attributing TCR associations to individual alleles was difficult. Presence/absence analyses assumed roughly uniform sequencing depth across donors, an assumption that may not hold. According to the authors, the approach could potentially be generalized to other disease states and immunological phenotypes. A later analysis found that most CMV-associated TCR beta chains appeared HLA-restricted, with HLA associations seemingly driven largely by CMV exposure. A cluster of highly shared sequence variants was judged likely to represent a technical artifact of the sequencing pipeline. Specific HLA alleles were associated with 16,951 TCR beta sequences at a false discovery rate of 0.05 in a later analysis. Because HLA typing was missing for some donors at each locus, association tests included only the typed subset. In a later genetic analysis, a missense DCLRE1C variant was associated with V-gene and J-gene trimming of TCR beta chains, and the association was replicated in an independent cohort. In the study, 164 TCR beta chains were listed as associated with cytomegalovirus. A later analysis found that TCR association rates varied across HLA loci, with DRB1 alleles showing the most associated TCRs and HLA-C alleles the fewest. In a later analysis, several top co-occurrence clusters were reported to appear linked to parvovirus B19, influenza, CMV and Epstein-Barr virus. Some IMGT-functional V segments, including TRBV6-2 and TRBV6-3, could not be distinguished by the 87-base-pair reads and were therefore excluded. Three of the identified cytomegalovirus-associated TCR beta chains were confirmed in vitro to be specific for cytomegalovirus antigens.

CDR1 and CDR2, per the germline V gene (reference sequence), are LNHDA and SQIVND. Reading from cysteine to phenylalanine, the CDR3 counts 14 amino acids. The read is trimmed to its CDR3 DNA, 42 bases read in frame from base 1. The germline ends are 13 bases apart after V is trimmed by 4 bases and J by 4 bases. The clonotype was recovered from a man aged 45 to 65 in good health and CMV-seropositive. The specimen sequenced was PBMCs. The chain was built from TRBV19 and TRBJ1-2; the best D guess is TRBD1, with 6 bases matching. The DNA sequence is as follows: TGTGCCAGTAGTACCCAACAGGGTGTCTATGGCTACACCTTC. This is translated as CASSTQQGVYGYTF.